This paragraph covers one T cell receptor beta chain sequence. The table came from immunoSEQ multiplex PCR; TCRdb's copy has only in-frame clones and leaves some out. The table includes some 240,000 clones, 75% to 85% detected once. The entry originates in a study of blood T cell repertoires in COVID-19. CDR3 size: 15 residues. Germline V gene sequence: CDR1 SNHLY, CDR2 FYNNEI. Trimming took 1 base from V and 2 from J; bases not matched to a gene: 4. The TCR originated in a woman aged 40 to 55 who had recovered from COVID-19. The material sequenced was peripheral blood. The J gene is TRBJ2-7, the V gene TRBV2; 8 bases line up with TRBD1. This CDR3 reads CASSEGQGIAYEQYF. Written as DNA, the CDR3 is TGTGCCAGCAGTGAAGGACAGGGGATCGCCTACGAGCAGTACTTC.